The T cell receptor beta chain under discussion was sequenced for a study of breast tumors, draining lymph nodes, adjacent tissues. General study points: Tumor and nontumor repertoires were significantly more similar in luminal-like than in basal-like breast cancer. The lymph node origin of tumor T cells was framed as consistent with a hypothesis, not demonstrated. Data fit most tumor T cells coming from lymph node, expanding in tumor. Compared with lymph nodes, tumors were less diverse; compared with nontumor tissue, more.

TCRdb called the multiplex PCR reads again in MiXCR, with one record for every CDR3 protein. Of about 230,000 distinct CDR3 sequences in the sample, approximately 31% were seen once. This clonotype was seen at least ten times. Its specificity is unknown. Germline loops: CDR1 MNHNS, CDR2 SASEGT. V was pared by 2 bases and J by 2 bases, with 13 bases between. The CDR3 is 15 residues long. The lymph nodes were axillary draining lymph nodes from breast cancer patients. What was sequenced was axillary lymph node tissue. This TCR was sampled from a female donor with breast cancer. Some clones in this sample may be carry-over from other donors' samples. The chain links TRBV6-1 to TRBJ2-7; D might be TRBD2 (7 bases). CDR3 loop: CASSELGGGPYEQYF. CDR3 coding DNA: TGTGCCAGCAGTGAACTTGGGGGGGGGCCCTACGAGCAGTACTTC.